The entry below gives a single TCR beta chain sequence along with its context. Each CDR3 protein gets one entry after TCRdb re-called the 5' RACE reads with MiXCR. The sample holds about 53,000 distinct CDR3 sequences, around 15% seen once. This sample was taken from a study of T cells of healthy individuals. V was cut by 6 bases and J by 3 bases, with 11 bases left in between. The CDR3 contains 14 residues. CDR1 and CDR2 from the germline V gene are MNHEY and SVGEGT. The receptor comes from a human donor in good health. This chain joins TRBV6-2 or TRBV6-3 and TRBJ2-2, with D maybe TRBD1 (6 bases). CDR3 bases: TGTGCCAGCAGATCTTACAGGGACACCGGGGAGCTGTTTTTT. It yields the protein CASRSYRDTGELFF.